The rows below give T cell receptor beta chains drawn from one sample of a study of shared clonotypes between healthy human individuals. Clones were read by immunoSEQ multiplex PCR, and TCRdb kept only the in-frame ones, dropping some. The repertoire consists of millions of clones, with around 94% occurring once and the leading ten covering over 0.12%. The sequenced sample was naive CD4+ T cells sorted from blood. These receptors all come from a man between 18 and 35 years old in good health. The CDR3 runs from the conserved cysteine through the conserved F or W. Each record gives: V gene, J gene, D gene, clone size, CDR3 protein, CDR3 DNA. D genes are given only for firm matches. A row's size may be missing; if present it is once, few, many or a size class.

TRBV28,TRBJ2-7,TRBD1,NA,CASRGPGQGSIYEQYF,TGTGCCAGCCGGGGGCCCGGACAGGGGAGTATCTACGAGCAGTACTTC
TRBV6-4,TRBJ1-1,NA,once,CASSNIQRPPRGWNSEAFF,TGTGCCAGCAGTAACATCCAAAGGCCCCCACGGGGGTGGAATTCTGAAGCTTTCTTT
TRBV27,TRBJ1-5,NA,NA,CASSPRIGGDSNQPQHF,TGTGCCAGCAGTCCACGGATAGGAGGAGATAGCAATCAGCCCCAGCATTTT
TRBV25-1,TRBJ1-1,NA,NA,CASSPRAEMNTEAFF,TGTGCCAGCAGCCCCCGGGCAGAAATGAACACTGAAGCTTTCTTT
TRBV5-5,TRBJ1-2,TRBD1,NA,CASRLTGADYGYTF,TGTGCCAGCAGACTTACAGGGGCGGACTATGGCTACACCTTC
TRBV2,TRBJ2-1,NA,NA,CASSVIQYNEQFF,TGTGCCAGCAGTGTAATCCAATACAATGAGCAGTTCTTC
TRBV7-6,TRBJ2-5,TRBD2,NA,CASSPTSGGAAETQYF,TGTGCCAGCAGCCCAACTAGCGGGGGGGCCGCAGAGACCCAGTACTTC
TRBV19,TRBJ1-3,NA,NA,CASSRDRGNTIYF,TGTGCCAGTAGTAGAGACAGGGGAAACACCATATATTTT
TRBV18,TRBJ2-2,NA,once,CATIQQGSNTGELFF,TGTGCCACCATTCAACAGGGATCGAACACCGGGGAGCTGTTTTTT
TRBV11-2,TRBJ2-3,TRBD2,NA,CASSPLAAPDTQYF,TGTGCCAGCAGCCCTCTAGCGGCCCCTGATACGCAGTATTTT
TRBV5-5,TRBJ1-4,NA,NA,CASSILSSAANEKLFF,TGTGCCAGCAGCATACTCAGTAGCGCAGCTAATGAAAAACTGTTTTTT
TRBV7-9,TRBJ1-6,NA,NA,CASSPNIGPPNSPLHF,TGTGCCAGCAGTCCAAACATAGGACCCCCGAATTCACCCCTCCACTTT
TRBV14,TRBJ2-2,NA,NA,CASSFGGDTGELFF,TGTGCCAGCAGCTTTGGAGGGGACACCGGGGAGCTGTTTTTT
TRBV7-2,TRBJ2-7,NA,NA,CASSLNWNEQYF,TGTGCCAGCAGCTTAAATTGGAACGAGCAGTACTTC
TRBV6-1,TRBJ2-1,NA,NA,CAGAGNYNEQFF,TGTGCCGGGGCCGGGAATTACAATGAGCAGTTCTTC
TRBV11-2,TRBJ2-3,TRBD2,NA,CASSLGGSTQYF,TGTGCCAGCAGCTTAGGCGGGAGCACGCAGTATTTT
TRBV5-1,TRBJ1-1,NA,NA,CASRERTRQYTEAFF,TGCGCCAGCAGAGAACGCACTAGGCAGTACACTGAAGCTTTCTTT